This TCR beta chain was sequenced for a study of blood T cell repertoires in COVID-19. Turning to the study itself: Material from acute and convalescent COVID-19 was sourced from the United States, Italy and Spain. Sources were T cells, B-cell-depleted T cells, or PBMCs; the material itself was cDNA or gDNA.

Original processing methods: Reference gene primer amplification yielded estimated nucleated cell counts. This table comes from immunoSEQ multiplex PCR, and its TCRdb copy is limited to in-frame clones, with some not included. V and J calls and clone size are copied from that table; D and trimming were computed from the DNA. The repertoire has tens of thousands of clones, about 86% of them found once; the top ten carry 2.5% to 3.5%. Germline assignment: CDR1 LNHDA and CDR2 SQIVND (reference sequence). CDR3 length: 16 residues. V was cut by 5 bases and J by 0 bases, with 13 bases left in between. The sample consisted of peripheral blood. This TCR was sampled from a woman at least 80 years old with acute or convalescent COVID-19. The genes are TRBV19 and TRBJ2-2; D remains unclear. CDR3 sequence reads: CASSPRLIPNTGELFF. CDR3 DNA sequence: TGTGCCAGTAGTCCCAGACTTATACCGAACACCGGGGAGCTGTTTTTT.